This TCR beta chain is from a study of immune cell composition in non-small cell lung cancer. Study details: Most cases were lung adenocarcinoma or squamous cell carcinoma. The study's findings and limits: Overall clonality, unlike maximal tumour-associated clone frequency, did not predict TIL reactivity. Tumour-associated clones >0.5% occurred in under 35% of adenocarcinomas, less than 80% of squamous.

Normal lung was sampled as far from the tumour as possible, at least 3 cm. Genomic DNA came from frozen unsorted single-cell suspensions. The V end lost 3 bases, the J end lost 12 bases, and 10 bases lay between the germline ends. From germline, CDR1 is SGDLS and CDR2 YYNGEE. CDR3 length: 12 residues. About this clone itself: Antigen specificity is unknown.

The data were produced by immunoSEQ multiplex PCR, yet TCRdb's version contains in-frame clones alone and is incomplete. The table lists several thousand clones, approximately 71% of them singletons. The V and J genes are TRBV9 and TRBJ1-6; unclear D gene. The material sequenced was non-adjacent lung tissue. This TCR derives from a human donor with non-small cell lung cancer. This chain's CDR3 is CASSGNAGPLHF. CDR3 coding DNA: TGTGCCAGCAGCGGAAACGCGGGACCCCTCCACTTT.